These 27 T cell receptor beta chains share one sample of origin, sequenced in a study of shared T cell receptors in the human thymus. This table comes from immunoSEQ multiplex PCR, and its TCRdb copy is limited to in-frame clones, with some not included. This table has almost 550,000 clones, around 82% appearing once. This same sample was also taken into another study, of human thymus T cells.

The sample was thymocytes. The receptors shown here come from a boy under two years old with a congenital heart defect.

This chain uses TRBV7-9 with TRBJ2-7; D may be TRBD1 (5 bases). Germline V gene sequence: CDR1 SEHNR, CDR2 FQNEAQ (reference sequence). Between the trimmed V and J ends, which lost 5 bases and 3 bases, there was a span of 20 bases. The CDR3 contains 16 residues. The CDR3 region is CASSPPGRAELYEQYF. The CDR3 DNA reads as TGTGCCAGCAGCCCCCCGGGCAGGGCCGAACTCTACGAGCAGTACTTC.

The table lists this clone with a few counts. The V gene is TRBV27, the J gene TRBJ2-5; 10 bases agree with TRBD2. The J segment lost 4 bases and the V segment lost 2 bases, leaving 4 bases of the junction unmatched. CDR1 is MNHEY, CDR2 SMNVEV, per germline (reference sequence). The CDR3 is 15 amino acids. CDR3 region: CASSLALAGVETQYF. The CDR3 DNA reads as TGTGCCAGCAGTTTAGCCCTAGCGGGAGTAGAGACCCAGTACTTC.

The chain recombines TRBV15 with TRBJ2-1, with 15 bases matching TRBD2. CDR1 is LNHNV, CDR2 YYDKDF, per germline (reference sequence). The CDR3 loop spans 16 amino acids. The junction had 5 bases not matched to a gene; V was cut back by 4 bases and J by 7 bases. The CDR3 is CATSKGTSGRINEQFF. The CDR3 nucleotides are TGTGCCACCAGCAAGGGGACTAGCGGGAGGATAAATGAGCAGTTCTTC.

The V and J genes are TRBV19 and TRBJ2-2; tentative D call: TRBD2 (5 bases). This CDR3 has 15 residues. The V and J ends lost 5 bases and 1 base respectively, with 11 bases between them. CDR1 LNHDA and CDR2 SQIVND come from the germline V gene (reference sequence). The CDR3 reads CASSSASRNTGELFF. DNA for the CDR3: TGTGCCAGTAGTTCGGCTAGCAGGAACACCGGGGAGCTGTTTTTT.

V and J are TRBV27 and TRBJ2-2, with 9 bases lining up with TRBD2. CDR3 length equals 17 residues. The germline CDR1 and CDR2 sequences are MNHEY and SMNVEV (reference sequence). V lost 3 bases, J lost 5 bases, and 10 bases stayed unmatched. In nucleotides, the CDR3 is TGTGCCAGCAGTTTTGCGTCGCGGGAGGGTCCTACCGGGGAGCTGTTTTTT. Its protein product is CASSFASREGPTGELFF.

This clone was seen only a few times. The chain uses TRBV19 and TRBJ1-3, with D unclear. The V end was cut by 9 bases, the J end by 4 bases, with 13 bases between. Germline CDR1 and CDR2: LNHDA and SQIVND (reference sequence). This CDR3 spans 13 amino acids. The DNA of the CDR3 is TGTGCCAGCCAGACCAGGCCAGGAAACACCATATATTTT. Translation: CASQTRPGNTIYF. The whole variable domain, filled in from reference TRBV19 and TRBJ1-3, reads DGGITQSPKYLFRKEGQNVTLSCEQNLNHDAMYWYRQDPGQGLRLIYYSQIVNDFQKGDIAEGYSVSREKKESFPLTVTSAQKNPTAFYLCASQTRPGNTIYFGEGSWLTVV.

The chain links TRBV9 to TRBJ1-2, with TRBD1 matching over 9 bases. V was clipped by 4 bases and J by 5 bases; unmatched bases: 15. This CDR3 region has 17 residues. The V gene's germline CDR1 is SGDLS and CDR2 YYNGEE. The CDR3 loop reads CASSKGLQGAPRYGYTF. The CDR3 nucleotides are TGTGCCAGCAGCAAAGGTTTACAGGGGGCCCCTAGGTATGGCTACACCTTC. The full variable domain, with the rest looked up from reference TRBV9 and TRBJ1-2, is DSGVTQTPKHLITATGQRVTLRCSPRSGDLSVYWYQQSLDQGLQFLIQYYNGEERAKGNILERFSAQQFPDLHSELNLSSLELGDSALYFCASSKGLQGAPRYGYTFGSGTRLTVV.

The gene calls are TRBV10-3 and TRBJ1-5; 7 bases map to TRBD1. CDR3 size: 13 residues. V shed 7 bases, J shed 7 bases, and the junction held 7 bases outside the gene matches. Germline CDR1 is ENHRY and CDR2 is SYGVKD. The CDR3 DNA reads TGTGCCATCAACCCCCACAGGGGCCAGCCCCAGCATTTT. Its protein product is CAINPHRGQPQHF.

The V and J genes are TRBV15 and TRBJ2-7, with 13 bases matching TRBD2. This CDR3 contains 17 residues. Germline V gene lookup returns CDR1 LNHNV and CDR2 YYDKDF (reference sequence). The junction had 10 bases not matched to a gene; V was cut back by 3 bases and J by 5 bases. This CDR3 is CATSSEVTSGRTHEQYF. Written as DNA, the CDR3 is TGTGCCACCAGCAGTGAAGTGACTAGCGGGAGGACCCACGAGCAGTACTTC.

The chain couples TRBV28 to TRBJ2-7, with D possibly being TRBD1 (5 bases). CDR1 is MDHEN, CDR2 SYDVKM, per germline. Trimming left V 6 bases short and J 1 base short, with 10 bases between. This CDR3 contains 13 residues. CDR3 residues: CASRVKGSYEQYF. The DNA of the CDR3 is TGTGCCAGCAGGGTCAAGGGGTCCTACGAGCAGTACTTC.

The V and J genes are TRBV19 and TRBJ2-5, with TRBD1 matching over 7 bases. CDR1 is LNHDA, CDR2 SQIVND, per germline (reference sequence). V lost 5 bases and J lost 0; bases outside the gene matches: 24. CDR3 length: 21 residues. In DNA form, the CDR3 reads TGTGCCAGTAGTCCCGACAGGGTAGGACTGAAAGCCCGGCGATACCAAGAGACCCAGTACTTC. Amino acids: CASSPDRVGLKARRYQETQYF.

V is TRBV5-1 and J is TRBJ2-7; 9 nucleotides line up with TRBD1. Per germline, CDR1 SGHRS and CDR2 YFSETQ. The length of the CDR3 is 18 residues. The V and J ends lost 4 bases and 1 base, in that order; junction bases with no gene match: 15. The CDR3 protein is CASSLGQGNSSRSYEQYF. The DNA of the CDR3 is TGCGCCAGCAGCCTAGGACAGGGGAATAGTAGTAGGTCCTACGAGCAGTACTTC.

J is TRBJ2-1 and V is TRBV7-9; TRBD1 matches 8 bases. Germline CDR1 is SEHNR and CDR2 is FQNEAQ (reference sequence). Trimming took 2 bases from V and 5 from J; bases not matched to a gene: 8. The CDR3 runs 16 residues. CDR3 sequence (DNA): TGTGCCAGCAGCTTAATCGGACAGGGAAAGAACAATGAGCAGTTCTTC. Amino acid sequence: CASSLIGQGKNNEQFF.

The rearrangement links TRBV5-4 to TRBJ2-2, with 7 nucleotides matching TRBD2. The V and J ends lost 3 bases and 5 bases, in that order; junction bases with no gene match: 10. This CDR3 region has 16 residues. The germline CDR1 and CDR2 sequences are SGHNT and YYREEE (reference sequence). CDR3 DNA: TGTGCCAGCAGCTCGGGGTGGGAGGGCCAAACCGGGGAGCTGTTTTTT. Translation: CASSSGWEGQTGELFF.

This chain links TRBV28 with TRBJ1-5; D is undetermined. V gave up 3 bases and J gave up 5 bases, with 14 bases separating them. Germline V gives CDR1 MDHEN, CDR2 SYDVKM. This CDR3 comprises 15 residues. As DNA, the CDR3 is TGTGCCAGCAGTTTTCTAGTTACCTCCCATCAGCCCCAGCATTTT. Translating it yields CASSFLVTSHQPQHF.

The chain recombines TRBV5-1 with TRBJ1-2; D uncertain. The germline V gene has CDR1 SGHRS and CDR2 YFSETQ. This CDR3 has 15 amino acids. V was cut by 0 bases and J by 6 bases, with 15 bases left in between. The CDR3 sequence: CASSLEEGEKNGYTF. The CDR3 nucleotides read TGCGCCAGCAGCTTGGAAGAGGGTGAGAAAAATGGCTACACCTTC.

The CDR3 spells CTLGQGFYEQYF. The CDR3 DNA reads as TGCACCCTGGGACAGGGGTTCTACGAGCAGTACTTC. J is TRBJ2-7 and V is TRBV1; the table's D call of TRBD1 was not tested on the DNA. TRBV1 is deemed a pseudogene. This CDR3 spans 12 amino acids.

The rearrangement joins TRBV19 to TRBJ2-3; TRBD2 matches 12 bases. The trim removed 4 bases at V and 6 bases at J, leaving 8 bases unmatched. This CDR3 spans 16 amino acids. CDR1 and CDR2 (germline): LNHDA, SQIVND (reference sequence). CDR3 DNA: TGTGCCAGTAGTACCCCGACTAGCGGGAGATCTGATACGCAGTATTTT. Translated: CASSTPTSGRSDTQYF.

This clone has just a few counts. The CDR3 here is CASSNRTGAYNEQFF. The DNA for the CDR3 is TGTGCCAGCAGCAACAGGACAGGCGCCTACAATGAGCAGTTCTTC. This chain uses TRBV7-3 with TRBJ2-1; 7 bases map to TRBD1. This CDR3 region has 15 residues. V trimming: 5 bases; J trimming: 2 bases; junction bases outside the gene matches: 6. CDR1 and CDR2 from the germline V gene are SGHTA and FQGTGA.

This sequence joins TRBV5-4 and TRBJ1-2; TRBD1 agrees at 10 bases. The CDR3 is made up of 17 amino acids. Germline V gives CDR1 SGHNT, CDR2 YYREEE (reference sequence). V lost 4 bases and J lost 4; bases outside the gene matches: 13. The CDR3: CASSNGQGGGAGYGYTF. The CDR3 nucleotides are TGTGCCAGCAGCAATGGACAGGGGGGGGGCGCGGGCTATGGCTACACCTTC. The full variable domain, rest sourced from reference TRBV5-4 and TRBJ1-2, is ETGVTQSPTHLIKTRGQQVTLRCSSQSGHNTVSWYQQALGQGPQFIFQYYREEENGRGNFPPRFSGLQFPNYSSELNVNALELDDSALYLCASSNGQGGGAGYGYTFGSGTRLTVV.

Details on this clone: A junction boundary mismatches the germline segment, possibly from a read error. The genes are TRBV5-4 and TRBJ1-3; D perhaps matches TRBD1 (5 bases). Germline V lookup: CDR1 SGHNT, CDR2 YYREEE (reference sequence). This CDR3 is built from 11 residues. The CDR3 sequence is CASSRGNPIYF. In nucleotides, the CDR3 is TGTGCCAGCAGCAGGGGAAACCCCATATATTTT.

This clone was picked up a small number of times. In DNA form, the CDR3 reads TGTGCCAGCAGCCTATCTAGCGGGACCCACCGGAACACCGGGGAGCTGTTTTTT. Translation gives CASSLSSGTHRNTGELFF. The V and J genes are TRBV5-6 and TRBJ2-2, with 9 bases fitting TRBD2. Germline CDR1 reads SGHDT; CDR2 reads YYEEEE. This CDR3 has 18 residues. The V and J ends lost 4 bases and 1 base, in that order; junction bases with no gene match: 11. Based on the CDR3 plus reference TRBV5-6 and TRBJ2-2, the full variable domain is DAGVTQSPTHLIKTRGQQVTLRCSPKSGHDTVSWYQQALGQGPQFIFQYYEEEERQRGNFPDRFSGHQFPNYSSELNVNALLLGDSALYLCASSLSSGTHRNTGELFFGEGSRLTVL.

This sequence joins TRBV18 and TRBJ2-1; 12 positions match TRBD1. V trimming: 5 bases; J trimming: 0 bases; junction bases outside the gene matches: 8. Germline loops: CDR1 KGHSH, CDR2 LQKENI. The CDR3 sequence is 18 residues long. CDR3 protein: CASSTGTGGFYSYNEQFF. DNA for the CDR3: TGTGCCAGCTCAACCGGGACAGGGGGCTTTTACTCCTACAATGAGCAGTTCTTC.

The chain recombines TRBV27 with TRBJ2-7, with TRBD1 matching 8 bases. The V segment lost 3 bases and the J segment 7 bases; nucleotides outside the gene matches: 5. This CDR3 has 13 residues. Per the germline V gene, CDR1 is MNHEY and CDR2 is SMNVEV (reference sequence). CDR3 in DNA: TGTGCCAGCAGTTTGGACAGGGTGCGGGAGCAGTACTTC. It specifies CASSLDRVREQYF.

This sequence joins TRBV5-1 and TRBJ2-1; weak D call: TRBD2 (5 bases). CDR3 length equals 15 residues. With 0 bases removed from V and 0 bases from J, the gap between germline ends came to 7 bases. The germline gives CDR1 SGHRS, CDR2 YFSETQ. CDR3: CASSLGRDSYNEQFF. In DNA form, the CDR3 reads TGCGCCAGCAGCTTGGGCCGGGACTCCTACAATGAGCAGTTCTTC.

The chain recombines TRBV12-5 with TRBJ2-7; TRBD2 matches 8 bases. The V segment lost 5 bases and the J segment 3 bases; nucleotides outside the gene matches: 6. Looked up from germline, CDR1 is LGHNT and CDR2 is FRNRAP. The CDR3 is 14 residues long. CDR3 sequence (DNA): TGTGCTAGTGGTCCCCAACTAGCGGTCTACGAGCAGTACTTC. Protein sequence: CASGPQLAVYEQYF.

The chain combines TRBV27 with TRBJ2-7; D ambiguous. The germline V gene encodes CDR1 MNHEY and CDR2 SMNVEV (reference sequence). The CDR3 contains 15 residues. The ends were cut back, 4 bases at V and 3 bases at J, with 16 bases in the middle. Here the CDR3 DNA reads TGTGCCAGCAGTTCGGAGCCCCTAAAATTCTACGAGCAGTACTTC. It translates to CASSSEPLKFYEQYF.